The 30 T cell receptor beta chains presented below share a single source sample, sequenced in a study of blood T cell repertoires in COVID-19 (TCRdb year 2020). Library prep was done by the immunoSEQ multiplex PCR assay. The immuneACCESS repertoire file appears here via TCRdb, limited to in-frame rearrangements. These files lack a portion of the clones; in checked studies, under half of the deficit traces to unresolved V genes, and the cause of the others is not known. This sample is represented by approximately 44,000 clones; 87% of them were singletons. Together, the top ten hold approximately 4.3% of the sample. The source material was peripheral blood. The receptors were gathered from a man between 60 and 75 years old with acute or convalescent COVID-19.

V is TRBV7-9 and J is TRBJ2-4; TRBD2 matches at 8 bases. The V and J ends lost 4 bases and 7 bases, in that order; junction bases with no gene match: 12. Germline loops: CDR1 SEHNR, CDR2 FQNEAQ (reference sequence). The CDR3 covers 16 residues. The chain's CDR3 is CASSSEGYQRENIQYF. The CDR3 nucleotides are TGTGCCAGCAGCTCAGAAGGATACCAGCGGGAGAACATTCAGTACTTC.

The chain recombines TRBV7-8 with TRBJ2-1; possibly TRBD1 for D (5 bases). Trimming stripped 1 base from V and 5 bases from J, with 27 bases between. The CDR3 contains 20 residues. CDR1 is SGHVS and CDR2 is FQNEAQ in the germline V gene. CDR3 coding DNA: TGTGCCAGCAGCTTAGTGGGTGGGGCAGCCCATGGGGTTAGGAACAATGAGCAGTTCTTC. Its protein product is CASSLVGGAAHGVRNNEQFF.

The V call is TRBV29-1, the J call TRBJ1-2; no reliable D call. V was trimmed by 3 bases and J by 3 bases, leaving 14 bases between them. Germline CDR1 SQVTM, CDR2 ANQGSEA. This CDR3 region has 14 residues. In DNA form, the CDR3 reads TGCAGCGTTGAGCTCCCTAGCGGCGACTATGGCTACACCTTC. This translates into CSVELPSGDYGYTF.

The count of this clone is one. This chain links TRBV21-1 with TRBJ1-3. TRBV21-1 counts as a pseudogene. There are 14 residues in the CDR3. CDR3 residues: CASLPRVTGNTIYF. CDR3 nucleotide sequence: TGTGCCAGCCTCCCCCGGGTGACTGGAAACACCATATATTTT.

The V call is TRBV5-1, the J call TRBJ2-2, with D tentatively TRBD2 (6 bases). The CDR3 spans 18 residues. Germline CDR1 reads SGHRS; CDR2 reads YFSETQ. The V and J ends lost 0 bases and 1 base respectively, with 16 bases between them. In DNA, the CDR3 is TGCGCCAGCAGCTTGGCAATCGGGCGGCGGGGGAACACCGGGGAGCTGTTTTTT. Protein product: CASSLAIGRRGNTGELFF.

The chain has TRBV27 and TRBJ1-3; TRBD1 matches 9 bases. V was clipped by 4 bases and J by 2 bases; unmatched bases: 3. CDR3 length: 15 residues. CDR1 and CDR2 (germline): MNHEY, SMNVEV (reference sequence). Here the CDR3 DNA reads TGTGCCAGCAGTTACAGGGGGCTCACTGGAAACACCATATATTTT. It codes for CASSYRGLTGNTIYF.

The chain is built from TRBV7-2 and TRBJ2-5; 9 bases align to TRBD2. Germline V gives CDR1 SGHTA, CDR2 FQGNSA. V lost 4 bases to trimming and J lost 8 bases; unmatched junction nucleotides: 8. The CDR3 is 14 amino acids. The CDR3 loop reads CASSSRPSGETQYF. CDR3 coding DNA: TGTGCCAGCAGCTCTAGGCCTAGCGGGGAAACCCAGTACTTC.

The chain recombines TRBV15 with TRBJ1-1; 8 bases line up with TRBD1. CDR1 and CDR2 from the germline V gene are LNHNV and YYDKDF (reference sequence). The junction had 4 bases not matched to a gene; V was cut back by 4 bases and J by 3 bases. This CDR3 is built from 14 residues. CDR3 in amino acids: CATSTDRVHTEAFF. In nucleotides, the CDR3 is TGTGCCACCAGCACGGACAGGGTCCACACTGAAGCTTTCTTT.

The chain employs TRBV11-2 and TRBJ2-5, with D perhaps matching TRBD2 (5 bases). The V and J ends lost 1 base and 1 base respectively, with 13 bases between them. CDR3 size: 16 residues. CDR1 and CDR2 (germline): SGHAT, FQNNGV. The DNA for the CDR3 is TGTGCCAGCAGCTTAGCTGCTAGCTGGGGCCAAGAGACCCAGTACTTC. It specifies CASSLAASWGQETQYF.

The CDR3 reads CASSPLGGDTQYF. CDR3 sequence (DNA): TGTGCCAGCAGTCCTCTGGGGGGAGATACGCAGTATTTT. The chain uses TRBV27 and TRBJ2-3; D may be TRBD2 (6 bases). The V gene lost 5 bases and the J gene lost 5 bases, with 11 bases spanning the gap. CDR3 length: 13 residues. Germline V CDR1 and CDR2: MNHEY, SMNVEV (reference sequence).

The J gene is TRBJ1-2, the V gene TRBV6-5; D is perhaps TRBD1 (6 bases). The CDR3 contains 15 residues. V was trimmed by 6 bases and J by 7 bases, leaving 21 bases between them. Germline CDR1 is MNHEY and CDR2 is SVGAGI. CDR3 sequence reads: CASRPPEGGGGGYTF. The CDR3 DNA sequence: TGTGCCAGCAGGCCCCCTGAGGGGGGAGGGGGTGGCTACACCTTC.

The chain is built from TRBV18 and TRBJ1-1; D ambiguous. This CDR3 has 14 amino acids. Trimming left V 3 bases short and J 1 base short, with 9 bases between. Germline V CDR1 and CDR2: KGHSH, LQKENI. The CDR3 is CASSPILGNTEAFF. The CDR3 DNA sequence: TGTGCCAGCTCACCGATTCTAGGGAACACTGAAGCTTTCTTT.

CDR3 sequence (DNA): TGTGCCAGCAGTTACTCGGAGGGCAGCGGGGAGCTGTTTTTT. This gives the protein CASSYSEGSGELFF. This sequence joins TRBV6-2 or TRBV6-3 and TRBJ2-2, with D perhaps matching TRBD2 (6 bases). CDR3 size: 14 residues. Germline V lookup: CDR1 MNHEY, CDR2 SVGEGT. Deletions cut 0 bases from V and 7 bases from J, with 9 bases between.

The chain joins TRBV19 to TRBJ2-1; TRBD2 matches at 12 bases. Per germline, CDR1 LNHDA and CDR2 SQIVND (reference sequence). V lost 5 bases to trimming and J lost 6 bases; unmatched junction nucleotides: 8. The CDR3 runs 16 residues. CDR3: CASSPRASGGGNEQFF. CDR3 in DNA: TGTGCCAGTAGTCCCCGAGCTAGCGGGGGGGGCAATGAGCAGTTCTTC.

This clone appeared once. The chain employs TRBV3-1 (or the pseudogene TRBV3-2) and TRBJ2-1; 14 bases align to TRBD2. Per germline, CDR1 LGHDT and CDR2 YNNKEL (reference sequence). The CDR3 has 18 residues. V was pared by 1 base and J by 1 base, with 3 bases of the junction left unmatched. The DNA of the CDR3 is TGTGCCAGCAGCCAAGGAGGGACTAGCGGGGGATCCTACAATGAGCAGTTCTTC. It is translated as CASSQGGTSGGSYNEQFF.

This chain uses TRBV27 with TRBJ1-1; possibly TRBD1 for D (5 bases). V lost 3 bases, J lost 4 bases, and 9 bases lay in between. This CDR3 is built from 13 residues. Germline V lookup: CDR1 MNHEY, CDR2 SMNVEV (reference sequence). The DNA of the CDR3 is TGTGCCAGCAGTTTCGGCGGGGCCACTGAAGCTTTCTTT. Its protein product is CASSFGGATEAFF.

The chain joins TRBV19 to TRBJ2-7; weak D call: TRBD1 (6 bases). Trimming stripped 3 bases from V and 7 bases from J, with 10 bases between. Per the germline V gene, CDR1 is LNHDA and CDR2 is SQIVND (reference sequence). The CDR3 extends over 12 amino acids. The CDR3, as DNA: TGTGCCAGTAGTATGGGGGCTGGGGAGCAGTACTTC. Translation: CASSMGAGEQYF.

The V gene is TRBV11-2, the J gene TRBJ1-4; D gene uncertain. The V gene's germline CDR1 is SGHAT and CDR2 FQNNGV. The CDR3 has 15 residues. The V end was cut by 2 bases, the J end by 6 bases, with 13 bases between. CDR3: CASSLSAGSDEKLFF. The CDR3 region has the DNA TGTGCCAGCAGCTTATCTGCGGGGTCGGATGAAAAACTGTTTTTT. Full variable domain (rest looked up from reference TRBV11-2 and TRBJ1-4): EAGVAQSPRYKIIEKRQSVAFWCNPISGHATLYWYQQILGQGPKLLIQFQNNGVVDDSQLPKDRFSAERLKGVDSTLKIQPAKLEDSAVYLCASSLSAGSDEKLFFGSGTQLSVL.

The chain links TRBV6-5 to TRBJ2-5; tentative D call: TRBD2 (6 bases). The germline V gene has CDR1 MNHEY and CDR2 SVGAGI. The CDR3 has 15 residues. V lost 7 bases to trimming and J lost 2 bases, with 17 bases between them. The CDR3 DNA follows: TGTGCCAGCACCCCGGGCGGCCGGGGGCAAGAGACCCAGTACTTC. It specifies CASTPGGRGQETQYF.

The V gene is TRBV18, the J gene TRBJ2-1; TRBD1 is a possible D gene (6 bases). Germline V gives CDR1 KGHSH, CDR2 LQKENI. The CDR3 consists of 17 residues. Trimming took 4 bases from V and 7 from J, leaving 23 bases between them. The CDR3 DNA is TGTGCCAGCTCACGAACCCGAGGACAGACTACTACTAATGAGCAGTTCTTC. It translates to CASSRTRGQTTTNEQFF.

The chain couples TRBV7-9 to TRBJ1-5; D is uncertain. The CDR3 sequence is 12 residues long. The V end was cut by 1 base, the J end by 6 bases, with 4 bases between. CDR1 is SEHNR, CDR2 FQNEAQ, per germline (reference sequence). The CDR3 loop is CASSLDSQPQHF. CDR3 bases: TGTGCCAGCAGCTTAGACAGTCAGCCCCAGCATTTT.

The CDR3 DNA is TGCGCCAGCAGCCCTATTGGGGGGAGCACTGAAGCTTTCTTT. Its protein product is CASSPIGGSTEAFF. The V call is TRBV4-3, the J call TRBJ1-1, with a possible D match to TRBD1 (5 bases). V lost 4 bases and J lost 4, with 13 bases in between. Germline V gene lookup returns CDR1 LGHNA and CDR2 YSLEER. The CDR3 totals 14 residues.

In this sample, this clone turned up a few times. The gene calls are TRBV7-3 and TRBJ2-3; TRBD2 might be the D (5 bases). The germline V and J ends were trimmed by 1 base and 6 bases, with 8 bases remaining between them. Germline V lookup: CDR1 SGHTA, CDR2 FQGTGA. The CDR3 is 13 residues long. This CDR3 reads CASSLKRGDTQYF. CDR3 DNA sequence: TGTGCCAGCAGCTTAAAGAGAGGGGATACGCAGTATTTT.

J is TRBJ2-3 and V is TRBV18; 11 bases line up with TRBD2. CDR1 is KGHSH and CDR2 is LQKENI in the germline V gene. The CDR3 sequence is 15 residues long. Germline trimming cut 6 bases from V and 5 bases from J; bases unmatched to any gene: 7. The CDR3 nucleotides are TGTGCCAGCTCGCCTAGCGGGGGGTCAGGAGATACGCAGTATTTT. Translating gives CASSPSGGSGDTQYF.

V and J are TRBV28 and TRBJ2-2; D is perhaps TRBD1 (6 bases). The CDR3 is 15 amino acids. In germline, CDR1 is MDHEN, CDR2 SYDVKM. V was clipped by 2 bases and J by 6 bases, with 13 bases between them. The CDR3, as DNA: TGTGCCAGCAGTTTAAATCAGGGGCGGGCCGGGGAGCTGTTTTTT. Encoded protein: CASSLNQGRAGELFF.

The CDR3 bases are TGTGCCACCAGCAGGGACAGACAGGCCTATGGCTACACCTTC. Protein: CATSRDRQAYGYTF. The chain recombines TRBV15 with TRBJ1-2; TRBD1 is a possible D gene (6 bases). From germline, CDR1 is LNHNV and CDR2 YYDKDF (reference sequence). CDR3 length: 14 amino acids. Trimming stripped 3 bases from V and 4 bases from J, with 12 bases between.

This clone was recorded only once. The CDR3 nucleotides read TGTGCCAGCAGTCTGGCGGGCAATCAGCCCCAGCATTTT. This translates into CASSLAGNQPQHF. The chain couples TRBV5-6 to TRBJ1-5; no reliable D call. The V gene's germline CDR1 is SGHDT and CDR2 YYEEEE. The CDR3 has 13 residues. V dropped 5 bases and J dropped 2 bases, with 8 bases sitting between them. The full variable domain, rest sourced from reference TRBV5-6 and TRBJ1-5, is DAGVTQSPTHLIKTRGQQVTLRCSPKSGHDTVSWYQQALGQGPQFIFQYYEEEERQRGNFPDRFSGHQFPNYSSELNVNALLLGDSALYLCASSLAGNQPQHFGDGTRLSIL.

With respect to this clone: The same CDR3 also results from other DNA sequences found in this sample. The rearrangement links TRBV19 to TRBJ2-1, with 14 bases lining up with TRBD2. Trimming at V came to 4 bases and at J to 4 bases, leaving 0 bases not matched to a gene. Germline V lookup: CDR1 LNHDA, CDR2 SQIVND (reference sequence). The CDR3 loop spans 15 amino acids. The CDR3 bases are TGTGCCAGTAGTAGGACTAGCGGGGGGTACAATGAGCAGTTCTTC. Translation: CASSRTSGGYNEQFF.

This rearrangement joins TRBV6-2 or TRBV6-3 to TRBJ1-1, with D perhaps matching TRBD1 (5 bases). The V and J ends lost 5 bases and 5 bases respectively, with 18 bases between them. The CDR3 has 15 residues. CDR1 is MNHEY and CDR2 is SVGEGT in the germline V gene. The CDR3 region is CASSRAGVQGTEAFF. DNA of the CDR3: TGTGCCAGCAGTCGGGCGGGGGTCCAAGGGACTGAAGCTTTCTTT.

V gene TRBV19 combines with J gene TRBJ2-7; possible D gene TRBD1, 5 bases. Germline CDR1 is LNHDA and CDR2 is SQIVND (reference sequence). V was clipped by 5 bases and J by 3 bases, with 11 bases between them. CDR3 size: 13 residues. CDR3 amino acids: CASSVPQGYEQYF. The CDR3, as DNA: TGTGCCAGTAGTGTCCCTCAGGGCTACGAGCAGTACTTC.